This T cell receptor (beta chain) was identified during a study of early T cells in non-severe SARS-CoV-2 infection. This CDR3 has 13 amino acids. Trimming stripped 3 bases from V and 5 bases from J, with 9 bases between. Germline V gene lookup returns CDR1 SEHNR and CDR2 FQNEAQ (reference sequence). Regarding the study as a whole: VDJdb matching skewed toward anti-spike CD8 responses, missing private and CD4 specificities.

In its sample, this clonotype was seen many times. Its matching antigen is unknown. TCRdb ran MiXCR on the 5' RACE reads and lists one entry per CDR3 protein. This sample yields 37,000 or so distinct CDR3 sequences, of which approximately 6.1% are seen a single time; approximately 5% belongs to the top ten. This receptor was obtained from an adult who was a healthcare worker with PCR-confirmed SARS-CoV-2 infection or an uninfected control (not recorded which). What was sequenced was whole blood. V usage is TRBV7-9 and J usage is TRBJ2-3; no reliable D call. CDR3: CASSFYVQDTQYF. The CDR3 DNA sequence: TGTGCCAGCAGCTTCTATGTTCAAGATACGCAGTATTTT.